The 7 T cell receptor beta chains below come from one sample, sequenced in a study of shared clonotypes between healthy human individuals (TCRdb year 2020). Receptor amplification or capture employed the immunoSEQ multiplex PCR assay. TCRdb mirrors the immuneACCESS table, restricted to in-frame sequences. Some clones are absent from its copies; in checked studies, under half trace to an unresolved V gene, and the reason for the others is unknown. This sample is represented by 2 million to 2.5 million clones; roughly 95% of them were singletons. The leading ten clones occupy around 1.1% of the sample. CD8 naive samples consisted of CD45RO-negative cells that were positively selected for CCR7, yielding a CD45RA+CCR7+ population without TemRA cells. Material: naive CD8+ T cells sorted from blood. The meaning of the sample's cell subset or site label: CD45RA+CCR7+. These receptors were taken from a man younger than 35 in good health.

The rearrangement uses TRBV7-2 and TRBJ2-7, with a tentative D call TRBD1 (6 bases). CDR1 is SGHTA, CDR2 FQGNSA, per germline. CDR3 length: 15 residues. V was shortened by 3 bases and J by 4 bases, with 16 bases between the two germline ends. The CDR3: CASSFLQGPRYEQYF. In nucleotides, the CDR3 is TGTGCCAGCAGCTTCTTACAGGGACCCCGGTACGAGCAGTACTTC.

V is TRBV15 and J is TRBJ2-5; D perhaps matches TRBD2 (5 bases). Germline CDR1 reads LNHNV; CDR2 reads YYDKDF (reference sequence). The length of the CDR3 is 14 residues. With 0 bases removed from V and 5 bases from J, the gap between germline ends came to 10 bases. Here the CDR3 reads CATSREEGLETQYF. In DNA form, the CDR3 reads TGTGCCACCAGCAGAGAAGAGGGCTTGGAGACCCAGTACTTC.

The chain uses TRBV29-1 and TRBJ2-1; TRBD1 agrees at 7 bases. The CDR3 consists of 16 residues. CDR1 and CDR2 (germline): SQVTM, ANQGSEA. The trim removed 6 bases at V and 6 bases at J, leaving 17 bases unmatched. The CDR3 loop reads CSVGDRDMGISNEQFF. The CDR3 nucleotides are TGCAGCGTGGGAGACAGGGATATGGGTATTAGCAATGAGCAGTTCTTC.

The rearrangement links TRBV2 to TRBJ1-4; D gene uncertain. The CDR3 has 11 amino acids. The germline V gene has CDR1 SNHLY and CDR2 FYNNEI. Trimming removed 6 bases at V and 5 bases at J, with 4 bases between. The CDR3 loop is CASRGNEKLFF. CDR3 in DNA: TGTGCCAGCAGGGGAAATGAAAAACTGTTTTTT.

V usage is TRBV30 and J usage is TRBJ2-3; no definite D call. Looked up from germline, CDR1 is GTSNPN and CDR2 is SVGIG (reference sequence). V was trimmed by 0 bases and J by 6 bases, leaving 16 bases between them. There are 15 residues in the CDR3. The chain's CDR3 is CAWSVLPYGRDTQYF. In DNA, the CDR3 is TGTGCCTGGAGTGTTCTCCCATACGGCAGGGATACGCAGTATTTT.

The chain joins TRBV2 to TRBJ1-3; a possible D gene is TRBD1 (5 bases). Germline lookup yields CDR1 SNHLY and CDR2 FYNNEI. Between the trimmed V and J ends, which lost 4 bases and 0 bases, there was a span of 10 bases. The CDR3 consists of 15 residues. The CDR3 DNA follows: TGTGCCAGCAGTGCAGGGAGAAACTCTGGAAACACCATATATTTT. Encoded protein: CASSAGRNSGNTIYF.

The rearrangement uses TRBV27 and TRBJ2-1; 9 nucleotides line up with TRBD1. The CDR3 loop spans 14 amino acids. Germline-derived CDR1 and CDR2 are MNHEY and SMNVEV (reference sequence). V was clipped by 4 bases and J by 8 bases; unmatched bases: 6. The CDR3 is CASSWGQGSDEQFF. The DNA for the CDR3 is TGTGCCAGCAGTTGGGGACAGGGATCCGATGAGCAGTTCTTC.